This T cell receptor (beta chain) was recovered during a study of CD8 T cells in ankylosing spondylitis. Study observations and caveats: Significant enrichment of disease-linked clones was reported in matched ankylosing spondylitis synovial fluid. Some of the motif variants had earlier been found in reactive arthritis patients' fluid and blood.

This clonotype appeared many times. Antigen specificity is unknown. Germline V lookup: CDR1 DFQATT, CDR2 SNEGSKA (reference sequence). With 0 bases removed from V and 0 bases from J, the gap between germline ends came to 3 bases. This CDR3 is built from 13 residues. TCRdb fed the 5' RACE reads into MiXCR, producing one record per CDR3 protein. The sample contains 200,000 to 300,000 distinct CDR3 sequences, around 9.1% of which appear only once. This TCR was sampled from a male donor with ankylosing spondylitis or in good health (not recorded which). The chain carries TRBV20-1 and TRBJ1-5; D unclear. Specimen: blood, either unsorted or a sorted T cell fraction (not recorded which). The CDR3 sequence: CSAREGSNQPQHF. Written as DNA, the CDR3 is TGCAGTGCTAGAGAGGGTAGCAATCAGCCCCAGCATTTT.